A single sample is the source of the 18 T cell receptor beta chains below, sequenced in a study of T cell responses to AZD1222 COVID-19 vaccine. Clones were read by immunoSEQ multiplex PCR, and TCRdb kept only the in-frame ones, dropping some. Of under 95,000 clones detected, almost 90% appear once; the ten largest clones hold over 7.5%. Sequencing used peripheral blood, obtained on day 0 of AZD1222 vaccination. These receptor sequences come from an adult in good health.

The V and J genes are TRBV10-1 and TRBJ1-5; no clear D. This CDR3 spans 13 amino acids. Germline V CDR1 and CDR2: WNHNN, SYGVQD (reference sequence). With 6 bases removed from V and 9 bases from J, the gap between germline ends came to 15 bases. The CDR3 nucleotides read TGCGCCAGCAGGGCTTCGGACGGAAGGCCCCAGCATTTT. Its translation is CASRASDGRPQHF.

CDR3 amino acids: CASSSFGGPTYEQYF. Here the CDR3 DNA reads TGTGCCAGCAGTTCCTTCGGGGGGCCTACCTACGAGCAGTACTTC. V and J are TRBV6-2 or TRBV6-3 and TRBJ2-7; possibly TRBD2 for D (7 bases). The CDR3 covers 15 residues. Germline V CDR1 and CDR2: MNHEY, SVGEGT. Trimming pared 4 bases from V and 2 bases from J, leaving 15 bases between.

J is TRBJ2-3 and V is TRBV11-3; 9 nucleotides agree with TRBD2. CDR1 is SGHNT and CDR2 is YENEEA in the germline V gene. The CDR3 is 14 amino acids. After removal of 5 bases from V and 3 bases from J, the junction contained 3 bases not matched to a gene. The CDR3, as DNA: TGTGCCAGCAGCCCGGGACTAGCAACAGATACGCAGTATTTT. Translating gives CASSPGLATDTQYF.

The gene calls are TRBV4-1 and TRBJ1-3; D unclear. CDR1 MGHRA and CDR2 YSYEKL come from the germline V gene. Trimming shortened V by 0 bases and J by 2 bases, and 8 bases separated the two germline ends. This CDR3 spans 15 amino acids. The CDR3 spells CASSQERQTGNTIYF. The CDR3 region has the DNA TGCGCCAGCAGCCAAGAGAGGCAGACTGGAAACACCATATATTTT.

This clone came up once. The J gene is TRBJ2-7, the V gene TRBV19, with D unclear. The CDR3 is made up of 13 amino acids. Germline V gives CDR1 LNHDA, CDR2 SQIVND (reference sequence). V lost 5 bases to trimming and J lost 1 base, with 9 bases between them. The CDR3 DNA reads as TGTGCCAGTAGTCCCCGAGGTTCCTACGAGCAGTACTTC. Amino acid sequence: CASSPRGSYEQYF.

The chain joins TRBV7-8 to TRBJ1-6; the match to TRBD1 covers 7 bases. After removal of 4 bases from V and 7 bases from J, the junction contained 10 bases not matched to a gene. The CDR3 contains 16 residues. Germline CDR1 and CDR2: SGHVS and FQNEAQ. CDR3 DNA: TGTGCCAGCAGCTCGGGACAGCCTCTTGGCAATTCACCCCTCCACTTT. Encoded protein: CASSSGQPLGNSPLHF.

The gene calls are TRBV19 and TRBJ2-2; D is uncertain. CDR3 length: 15 amino acids. Trimming stripped 9 bases from V and 7 bases from J, with 21 bases between. CDR1 and CDR2 from the germline V gene are LNHDA and SQIVND (reference sequence). CDR3 sequence: CASTSKRLPLGELFF. As DNA, the CDR3 is TGTGCCAGCACGAGTAAGAGACTGCCTCTCGGGGAGCTGTTTTTT.

V gene TRBV12-5 combines with J gene TRBJ1-1; TRBD1 matches 11 bases. V gave up 1 base and J gave up 6 bases; unmatched junction bases: 10. Per the germline V gene, CDR1 is LGHNT and CDR2 is FRNRAP. The length of the CDR3 is 17 residues. The CDR3 is CASGLDPGQGAFAEAFF. CDR3 coding DNA: TGTGCTAGTGGTTTGGACCCAGGACAGGGGGCTTTCGCTGAAGCTTTCTTT.

The genes are TRBV5-6 and TRBJ1-3; D is possibly TRBD1 (5 bases). With 0 bases removed from V and 4 bases from J, the gap between germline ends came to 14 bases. CDR3 length: 16 residues. The germline gives CDR1 SGHDT, CDR2 YYEEEE. This chain's CDR3 is CASSLDGTGTGNTIYF. Here the CDR3 DNA reads TGTGCCAGCAGCTTGGACGGGACCGGCACCGGAAACACCATATATTTT.

The rearrangement links TRBV27 to TRBJ1-6; D might be TRBD1 (5 bases). V shed 3 bases and J shed 13 bases, with 13 bases lying between them. Germline V gene data show CDR1 as MNHEY and CDR2 as SMNVEV (reference sequence). This CDR3 comprises 13 residues. CDR3 sequence: CASSLDVGGPLHF. CDR3 bases: TGTGCCAGCAGTTTGGACGTGGGGGGGCCCCTCCACTTT.

The V and J genes are TRBV7-9 and TRBJ2-4; 7 bases align to TRBD2. The V and J ends lost 0 bases and 0 bases, in that order; junction bases with no gene match: 2. The CDR3 covers 16 residues. The germline V gene encodes CDR1 SEHNR and CDR2 FQNEAQ (reference sequence). CDR3 residues: CASSLAGGGAKNIQYF. DNA of the CDR3: TGTGCCAGCAGCTTAGCCGGCGGGGGAGCCAAAAACATTCAGTACTTC.

This clone was recorded a few times. The chain couples TRBV6-6 to TRBJ1-2; 8 bases match TRBD1. Germline CDR1 is MNHNY and CDR2 is SVGAGI (reference sequence). V lost 6 bases, J lost 2 bases, and 5 bases stayed unmatched. The length of the CDR3 is 14 residues. The CDR3 here is CASSPTGANYGYTF. For the CDR3, the DNA is TGTGCCAGCAGCCCGACAGGGGCCAACTATGGCTACACCTTC.

This rearrangement joins TRBV4-2 to TRBJ1-2; TRBD1 is a possible D gene (5 bases). The CDR3 has 17 amino acids. The germline V gene has CDR1 LGHNA and CDR2 YNFKEQ. V lost 0 bases and J 7 bases, leaving 21 bases between the germline ends. The CDR3 is CASSQDGPGPPGGGYTF. In DNA form, the CDR3 reads TGTGCCAGCAGCCAAGATGGCCCGGGGCCCCCGGGCGGTGGCTACACCTTC.

The chain uses TRBV7-8 and TRBJ2-1; no clear D. The V gene lost 5 bases and the J gene lost 7 bases, with 12 bases spanning the gap. Germline lookup yields CDR1 SGHVS and CDR2 FQNEAQ. There are 13 residues in the CDR3. The CDR3 nucleotides are TGTGCCAGCAGCCCCCCGTTGGGTAATGAGCAGTTCTTC. This translates into CASSPPLGNEQFF.

The chain's CDR3 is CAISESGGPGANVLTF. Written as DNA, the CDR3 is TGTGCCATCAGTGAGTCAGGGGGGCCTGGGGCCAACGTCCTGACTTTC. This chain joins TRBV10-3 and TRBJ2-6; perhaps D is TRBD1 or TRBD2 (6 bases each). The CDR3 has 16 residues. V was cut by 0 bases and J by 2 bases, with 8 bases left in between. Germline V gene data show CDR1 as ENHRY and CDR2 as SYGVKD.

V and J are TRBV6-2 or TRBV6-3 and TRBJ2-2, with D perhaps TRBD2 (6 bases). Trimming pared 2 bases from V and 2 bases from J, leaving 9 bases between. Germline CDR1 is MNHEY and CDR2 is SVGEGT. The CDR3 runs 15 residues. CDR3 residues: CASSYPAGNTGELFF. The CDR3, as DNA: TGTGCCAGCAGTTACCCCGCGGGAAACACCGGGGAGCTGTTTTTT.

The chain couples TRBV6-5 to TRBJ1-5; the D is unclear. The germline V gene has CDR1 MNHEY and CDR2 SVGAGI. Trimming left V 0 bases short and J 4 bases short, with 10 bases between. The CDR3 contains 15 residues. The CDR3 spells CASSYSITGNQPQHF. For the CDR3, the DNA is TGTGCCAGCAGTTACTCCATCACCGGGAATCAGCCCCAGCATTTT.

The chain recombines TRBV27 with TRBJ1-1; D gene uncertain. The V and J ends lost 6 bases and 0 bases respectively, with 14 bases between them. Per germline, CDR1 MNHEY and CDR2 SMNVEV (reference sequence). The CDR3 contains 15 residues. CDR3 sequence: CASRRRQNMNTEAFF. The CDR3 coding sequence is TGTGCCAGCAGAAGAAGACAAAACATGAACACTGAAGCTTTCTTT.